This record looks at one T cell receptor (beta chain) sequence and its context. Its antigen is as yet unknown. The data are from a study of cytomegalovirus exposure and HLA in healthy donors. The germline CDR1 and CDR2 sequences are SGHAT and FQNNGV. The CDR3 is made up of 15 amino acids. V lost 2 bases, J lost 2 bases, and 5 bases stayed unmatched. It was with 60 Vbeta and 13 Jbeta primers that the PCR ran. Profiling relied on immunoSEQ multiplex PCR, and the TCRdb table lists in-frame clones only, not all of them. The sample has about 160,000 clones, roughly 80% seen once. Findings and caveats of the study: Earlier results showed most TCR beta V segments being productive about 87% or about 30% of the time. Later on, an analysis showed TCR association rates differing by HLA locus, with DRB1 the most and HLA-C the fewest. The study listed 150 to 200 cytomegalovirus-associated TCR beta chains.

The chain links TRBV11-2 to TRBJ2-7, with 8 bases lining up with TRBD1. The sequenced sample consisted of PBMCs. The sequence was obtained from a male donor in good health and CMV-seropositive. The CDR3 nucleotides are TGTGCCAGCAGCTTATCTGTGACAGGGGCCTACGAGCAGTACTTC. Translation gives CASSLSVTGAYEQYF.